This T cell receptor beta chain was recovered during a study of T cell responses to AZD1222 COVID-19 vaccine. The study's findings and limits: The CD4 TCRs associated with vaccination extended across spike and predominated at 160-218 and 743-854. Clonal diversity was possibly underestimated; the donors were predominantly white British and more often female. Nearly half of unique spike-specific TCRs reportedly avoided B.1.351 and B.1.1.7 mutated regions. A rise in Spike-specific TCR breadth and depth followed two AZD1222 doses.

In the case of this clone: Its target is unknown.

The germline gives CDR1 KGHSH, CDR2 LQKENI. Trimming cost V 3 bases and J 5 bases; bases outside gene matches: 1. This CDR3 has 14 amino acids. TCRdb's copy holds only in-frame clones and misses some; the assay was immunoSEQ multiplex PCR. The table shows about 140,000 clones, with 80% to 95% occurring only once. This chain uses TRBV18 with TRBJ2-1, with TRBD1 matching 10 bases. This material consisted of peripheral blood, taken on day 0 of AZD1222 vaccination. The sequence was collected from an adult in good health. CDR3 region: CASSPGQGNNEQFF. CDR3 coding DNA: TGTGCCAGCTCACCGGGACAGGGGAACAATGAGCAGTTCTTC.